This T cell receptor (beta chain) comes out of a study of early T cells in non-severe SARS-CoV-2 infection. This clonotype was detected a few times. CDR1 SGDLS and CDR2 YYNGEE come from the germline V gene. V was pared by 0 bases and J by 2 bases, with 7 bases between. The CDR3 consists of 14 residues. TCRdb re-derived calls from the 5' RACE reads in MiXCR, one entry per CDR3 protein. The sample contains 65,000 to 70,000 distinct CDR3 sequences, less than 15% of which appear only once. The chain is built from TRBV9 and TRBJ2-3, with D tentatively TRBD2 (6 bases). This clonotype was obtained from an adult who was a healthcare worker with PCR-confirmed SARS-CoV-2 infection or an uninfected control (not recorded which). Sequenced: whole blood. CDR3 protein: CASSVGLVTDTQYF. For the CDR3, the DNA is TGTGCCAGCAGCGTAGGACTAGTCACAGATACGCAGTATTTT.